Below are 29 T cell receptor beta chains sequenced from a single sample in a study of blood T cell repertoires in COVID-19. The method was immunoSEQ multiplex PCR; TCRdb's version includes in-frame clones alone and lacks a portion of them. The profile shows 99,000 or so clones, roughly 84% of them singletons. The sample consisted of peripheral blood. The receptors shown here come from a woman aged 60-75 years in a cohort sampled during active or convalescent COVID-19.

This chain joins TRBV19 and TRBJ1-5; possible D gene TRBD1, 6 bases. The V end was cut by 8 bases, the J end by 4 bases, with 18 bases between. Per germline, CDR1 LNHDA and CDR2 SQIVND (reference sequence). The CDR3 contains 15 residues. CDR3 sequence (DNA): TGTGCCAGTTCGGGAGGGGGGATTCGGAATCAGCCCCAGCATTTT. Translated, it gives CASSGGGIRNQPQHF. Complete variable domain (other parts from reference TRBV19 and TRBJ1-5): DGGITQSPKYLFRKEGQNVTLSCEQNLNHDAMYWYRQDPGQGLRLIYYSQIVNDFQKGDIAEGYSVSREKKESFPLTVTSAQKNPTAFYLCASSGGGIRNQPQHFGDGTRLSIL.

The CDR3, as DNA: TGTGCCAGCAGCCAACAGACAGGGGCCAATGAGCAGTTCTTC. Protein: CASSQQTGANEQFF. The chain links TRBV3-1 (or the pseudogene TRBV3-2) to TRBJ2-1; 8 bases line up with TRBD1. The CDR3 length is 14 residues. The V segment lost 2 bases and the J segment 6 bases; nucleotides outside the gene matches: 3. CDR1 and CDR2 from the germline V gene are LGHDT and YNNKEL (reference sequence).

This clone occurred a few times. V gene TRBV24-1 combines with J gene TRBJ2-1, with 11 bases fitting TRBD2. CDR1 is KGHDR and CDR2 is SFDVKD in the germline V gene. The CDR3 has 19 residues. Trimming at V came to 7 bases and at J to 7 bases, leaving 20 bases not matched to a gene. The CDR3 spells CATRGVDPTSGSPTNEQFF. The DNA for the CDR3 is TGTGCCACCAGAGGAGTCGACCCAACTAGCGGGAGCCCCACAAATGAGCAGTTCTTC.

The chain carries TRBV6-6 and TRBJ1-3, with D perhaps matching TRBD1 (5 bases). V was clipped by 3 bases and J by 0 bases, with 12 bases between them. CDR1 MNHNY and CDR2 SVGAGI come from the germline V gene (reference sequence). The CDR3 loop spans 16 amino acids. The CDR3 is CASSYNGGGSGNTIYF. In DNA, the CDR3 is TGTGCCAGCAGTTATAACGGGGGGGGCTCTGGAAACACCATATATTTT.

The chain uses TRBV9 and TRBJ1-2; D is ambiguous. The length of the CDR3 is 15 residues. Trimming shortened V by 1 base and J by 0 bases, and 10 bases separated the two germline ends. The germline gives CDR1 SGDLS, CDR2 YYNGEE. CDR3 sequence: CASSVSTSANYGYTF. The DNA for the CDR3 is TGTGCCAGCAGCGTATCGACATCAGCTAACTATGGCTACACCTTC.

The genes are TRBV19 and TRBJ1-2; perhaps TRBD1 as D (6 bases). The V gene's germline CDR1 is LNHDA and CDR2 SQIVND (reference sequence). This CDR3 is built from 11 residues. The V end lost 7 bases, the J end lost 4 bases, and 7 bases lay between the germline ends. CDR3 coding DNA: TGTGCCAGTATGGACAGCTATGGCTACACCTTC. This codes for CASMDSYGYTF.

The chain uses TRBV14 and TRBJ1-1, with 9 bases matching TRBD1. CDR3 size: 15 residues. CDR1 and CDR2 (germline): SGHDN, FVKESK. V lost 5 bases to trimming and J lost 4 bases; unmatched junction nucleotides: 8. The CDR3 coding sequence is TGTGCCAGCAGCGCCCAACAGGGGGCCGGCACTGAAGCTTTCTTT. It codes for CASSAQQGAGTEAFF.

This chain connects TRBV5-6 to TRBJ1-1; the D gene is possibly TRBD1 (5 bases). Trimming took 2 bases from V and 3 from J, leaving 11 bases between them. CDR1 is SGHDT and CDR2 is YYEEEE in the germline V gene. This CDR3 is 14 amino acids long. The CDR3 DNA sequence: TGTGCCAGCAGCTTTCGGGGGGGAGACACTGAAGCTTTCTTT. Its protein product is CASSFRGGDTEAFF.

V usage is TRBV3-1 (or the pseudogene TRBV3-2) and J usage is TRBJ2-1; D might be TRBD2 (7 bases). The germline V gene has CDR1 LGHDT and CDR2 YNNKEL (reference sequence). Trimming removed 6 bases from V and 0 bases from J, with 15 bases in between. CDR3 length: 16 amino acids. This chain's CDR3 is CASSEEGGASYNEQFF. The CDR3 nucleotides are TGTGCCAGCAGTGAGGAGGGGGGGGCCTCCTACAATGAGCAGTTCTTC.

The chain employs TRBV7-2 and TRBJ1-1; a weak D match, TRBD1 (5 bases). CDR1 is SGHTA and CDR2 is FQGNSA in the germline V gene. V lost 5 bases and J lost 1, with 8 bases in between. The CDR3 covers 13 residues. The CDR3 nucleotides are TGTGCCAGCAGCACGACAGAGAACACTGAAGCTTTCTTT. This translates into CASSTTENTEAFF.

This clone was seen a single time. The chain carries TRBV25-1 and TRBJ2-2, with D tentatively TRBD2 (6 bases). V dropped 2 bases and J dropped 5 bases, with 15 bases sitting between them. CDR1 and CDR2 (germline): MGHDK, SYGVNS. The CDR3 spans 16 residues. In DNA form, the CDR3 reads TGTGCCAGCAGTGAAGTCCCTAGCGCCGATACCGGGGAGCTGTTTTTT. This codes for CASSEVPSADTGELFF.

The J gene is TRBJ1-4, the V gene TRBV7-3; D is possibly TRBD1 (6 bases). In germline, CDR1 is SGHTA, CDR2 FQGTGA. V was cut by 4 bases and J by 12 bases, with 15 bases left in between. The CDR3 spans 13 residues. The CDR3 sequence: CASSSRDSGELFF. The CDR3 DNA sequence: TGTGCCAGCAGCTCCCGGGATTCAGGGGAACTGTTTTTT.

This clone was recorded once. This rearrangement joins TRBV19 to TRBJ2-7, with 9 bases lining up with TRBD1. V was pared by 1 base and J by 6 bases, with 7 bases of the junction left unmatched. Germline lookup yields CDR1 LNHDA and CDR2 SQIVND (reference sequence). The CDR3 has 15 amino acids. CDR3 sequence reads: CASSIGTGDVGEQYF. CDR3 nucleotides: TGTGCCAGTAGTATAGGGACAGGGGACGTTGGCGAGCAGTACTTC.

This clone was seen a handful of times. This chain joins TRBV3-1 (or the pseudogene TRBV3-2) and TRBJ2-5, with D perhaps TRBD2 (5 bases). V gave up 0 bases and J gave up 5 bases, with 10 bases separating them. The length of the CDR3 is 14 residues. Germline values: CDR1 LGHDT, CDR2 YNNKEL (reference sequence). CDR3 nucleotides: TGTGCCAGCAGCCAAGAGGGCCGAGGGGAGACCCAGTACTTC. It yields the protein CASSQEGRGETQYF.

The chain couples TRBV11-1 to TRBJ2-1; TRBD1 matches 9 bases. The CDR3 extends over 13 amino acids. Trimming at V came to 5 bases and at J to 8 bases, leaving 4 bases not matched to a gene. Germline loops: CDR1 SGHAT, CDR2 FQDESV (reference sequence). CDR3 region: CASSRDRDDEQFF. DNA of the CDR3: TGTGCCAGCAGCCGGGACAGGGACGATGAGCAGTTCTTC.

This chain uses TRBV7-9 with TRBJ2-7; 7 nucleotides agree with TRBD1. V lost 5 bases and J lost 2; bases outside the gene matches: 6. Germline V gene data show CDR1 as SEHNR and CDR2 as FQNEAQ (reference sequence). The CDR3 spans 14 residues. DNA of the CDR3: TGTGCCAGCAGCCCGACAGGGAATCCCTACGAGCAGTACTTC. Its protein product is CASSPTGNPYEQYF. Based on the CDR3 plus reference TRBV7-9 and TRBJ2-7, the full variable domain is DTGVSQNPRHKITKRGQNVTFRCDPISEHNRLYWYRQTLGQGPEFLTYFQNEAQLEKSRLLSDRFSAERPKGSFSTLEIQRTEQGDSAMYLCASSPTGNPYEQYFGPGTRLTVT.

The rearrangement joins TRBV9 to TRBJ2-2; perhaps TRBD2 as D (6 bases). V lost 0 bases and J lost 4, with 13 bases in between. The CDR3 runs 16 residues. The germline V gene encodes CDR1 SGDLS and CDR2 YYNGEE. This chain's CDR3 is CASSVVWQGGTGELFF. In DNA form, the CDR3 reads TGTGCCAGCAGCGTAGTATGGCAGGGAGGCACCGGGGAGCTGTTTTTT.

The chain carries TRBV18 and TRBJ1-2, with 10 bases fitting TRBD1. The CDR3 is 13 residues long. The junction had 2 bases not matched to a gene; V was cut back by 3 bases and J by 7 bases. Germline V gives CDR1 KGHSH, CDR2 LQKENI. The CDR3 coding sequence is TGTGCCAGCTCACCCGGGACAGGGGCTGGCTACACCTTC. Its translation is CASSPGTGAGYTF.

The chain joins TRBV27 to TRBJ2-7; D might be TRBD1 (7 bases). Trimming removed 8 bases at V and 2 bases at J, with 13 bases between. The CDR3 has 13 amino acids. Per the germline V gene, CDR1 is MNHEY and CDR2 is SMNVEV (reference sequence). The CDR3 spells CASGRDRAYEQYF. CDR3 nucleotide sequence: TGTGCCAGCGGGCGGGACAGAGCCTACGAGCAGTACTTC.

The genes are TRBV18 and TRBJ2-3; the D gene is possibly TRBD1 (5 bases). CDR1 KGHSH and CDR2 LQKENI come from the germline V gene. This CDR3 is built from 13 residues. Trimming removed 6 bases from V and 2 bases from J, with 9 bases in between. The CDR3 bases are TGTGCCAGCTCTCAGGGTGCCACAGATACGCAGTATTTT. Its protein is CASSQGATDTQYF.

This chain joins TRBV18 and TRBJ2-3, with a tentative D call TRBD1 (5 bases). The CDR3 sequence is 14 residues long. V was clipped by 3 bases and J by 1 base, with 8 bases between them. The germline V gene encodes CDR1 KGHSH and CDR2 LQKENI. This CDR3 is CASSPQGGTDTQYF. CDR3 coding DNA: TGTGCCAGCTCACCGCAAGGGGGCACAGATACGCAGTATTTT.

The chain links TRBV28 to TRBJ2-5; the match to TRBD1 covers 9 bases. Germline assignment: CDR1 MDHEN and CDR2 SYDVKM. The CDR3 has 16 amino acids. With 5 bases clipped from V and 0 bases from J, the junction kept 7 bases outside the gene matches. The CDR3 nucleotides read TGTGCCAGCAGTCTCCGGGACAGGGAAAACCAAGAGACCCAGTACTTC. The encoded protein is CASSLRDRENQETQYF.

V usage is TRBV10-3 and J usage is TRBJ2-1; 7 bases match TRBD2. V lost 4 bases, J lost 7 bases, and 7 bases stayed unmatched. The germline V gene has CDR1 ENHRY and CDR2 SYGVKD. CDR3 length: 14 amino acids. CDR3 sequence reads: CAISGPQRGNEQFF. The DNA for the CDR3 is TGTGCCATCAGTGGCCCTCAGCGGGGTAATGAGCAGTTCTTC.

V is TRBV11-1 and J is TRBJ1-4; D gene unclear. Germline V gene lookup returns CDR1 SGHAT and CDR2 FQDESV (reference sequence). CDR3 length equals 14 residues. V was cut by 2 bases and J by 0 bases, with 4 bases left in between. This chain's CDR3 is CASSLSTTNEKLFF. For the CDR3, the DNA is TGTGCCAGCAGCTTAAGCACAACTAATGAAAAACTGTTTTTT.

This rearrangement joins TRBV10-3 to TRBJ1-2; the match to TRBD1 covers 7 bases. Germline loops: CDR1 ENHRY, CDR2 SYGVKD. With V trimmed by 10 bases and J by 4 bases, 9 bases remained unmatched. The CDR3 has 13 amino acids. This chain's CDR3 is CATHRTGAYGYTF. In DNA, the CDR3 is TGTGCCACCCACCGGACAGGTGCCTATGGCTACACCTTC.

V gene TRBV5-6 combines with J gene TRBJ2-7, with no clear D. Germline V gene data show CDR1 as SGHDT and CDR2 as YYEEEE. The CDR3 has 13 residues. V lost 2 bases to trimming and J lost 2 bases, with 8 bases between them. CDR3 sequence (DNA): TGTGCCAGCAGCTTACCCGCTACCTACGAGCAGTACTTC. Translating it yields CASSLPATYEQYF.

The chain couples TRBV28 to TRBJ2-5, with D maybe TRBD2 (6 bases). The CDR3 extends over 14 amino acids. Germline V lookup: CDR1 MDHEN, CDR2 SYDVKM. Trimming stripped 5 bases from V and 2 bases from J, with 12 bases between. The DNA for the CDR3 is TGTGCCAGCAGTCTAATTGGGGGGCAAGAGACCCAGTACTTC. Translated, it gives CASSLIGGQETQYF.

The chain links TRBV9 to TRBJ1-2; D not certain. The CDR3 runs to 15 residues. V lost 0 bases, J lost 2 bases, and 11 bases lay in between. CDR1 is SGDLS, CDR2 YYNGEE, per germline. The chain's CDR3 is CASSVEVQANYGYTF. CDR3 nucleotide sequence: TGTGCCAGCAGCGTAGAGGTCCAGGCCAACTATGGCTACACCTTC. Based on the CDR3 plus reference TRBV9 and TRBJ1-2, the full variable domain is DSGVTQTPKHLITATGQRVTLRCSPRSGDLSVYWYQQSLDQGLQFLIQYYNGEERAKGNILERFSAQQFPDLHSELNLSSLELGDSALYFCASSVEVQANYGYTFGSGTRLTVV.

The J gene is TRBJ2-7, the V gene TRBV6-5; 8 nucleotides agree with TRBD2. CDR3 length equals 14 residues. Unmatched junction bases numbered 9, after V lost 7 bases and J lost 4 bases. CDR1 is MNHEY, CDR2 SVGAGI, per germline. In DNA, the CDR3 is TGTGCCAGCACGCCGTCGAGCGGGAGATACGAGCAGTACTTC. Translation: CASTPSSGRYEQYF.